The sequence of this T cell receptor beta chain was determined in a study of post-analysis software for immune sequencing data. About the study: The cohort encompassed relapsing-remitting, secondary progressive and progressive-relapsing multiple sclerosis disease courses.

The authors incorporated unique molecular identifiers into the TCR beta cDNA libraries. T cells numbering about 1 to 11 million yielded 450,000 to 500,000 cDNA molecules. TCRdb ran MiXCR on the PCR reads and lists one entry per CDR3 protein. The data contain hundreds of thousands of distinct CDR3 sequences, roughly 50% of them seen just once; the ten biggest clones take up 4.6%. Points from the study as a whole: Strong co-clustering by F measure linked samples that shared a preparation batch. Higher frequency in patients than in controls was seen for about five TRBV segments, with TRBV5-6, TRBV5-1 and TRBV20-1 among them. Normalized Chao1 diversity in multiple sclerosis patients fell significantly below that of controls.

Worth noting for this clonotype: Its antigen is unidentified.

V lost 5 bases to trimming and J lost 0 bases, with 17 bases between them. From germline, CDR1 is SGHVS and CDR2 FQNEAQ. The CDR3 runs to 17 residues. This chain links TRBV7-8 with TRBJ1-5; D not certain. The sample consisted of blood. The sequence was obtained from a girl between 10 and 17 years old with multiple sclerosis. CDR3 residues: CASSNRSQGYSNQPQHF. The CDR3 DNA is TGTGCCAGCAGCAACCGAAGTCAAGGGTATAGCAATCAGCCCCAGCATTTT.